A selection of T cell receptor beta chains follows, all from one sample in a study of blood T cell repertoires in COVID-19. Profiled with immunoSEQ multiplex PCR; TCRdb holds only in-frame clones, not every one. The sample yields roughly 52,000 clones, more than 80% seen once. Sample: peripheral blood. These receptors originate from a human donor in a cohort sampled during active COVID-19. Each CDR3 is given without its conserved first and last residue.

v_call	cdr3_aa
TRBV15	ATSRAGVGSNEQF
TRBV7-9	ASSFPGQANTEAF
TRBV6-6	ASSYGAGNTDTQY
TRBV7-2	ASSLVGGSSGNTIY
TRBV5-1	ASSFTGSPGRTIY
TRBV5-1	ASSSEVGQGPFFSGANVLT
TRBV7-2	ASRPDGGGTGELF
TRBV7-9	ASSFRVTGSNSGANVLT
TRBV4-3	ASSQDRGLAGGRGNEQF
TRBV9	ASSVGGGDNVWEQY
TRBV14	ASSQVKGGNSPLH
TRBV21-1	ASSWLRDKREKLF
TRBV7-9	ASNPAAGMNTEAF
TRBV11-3	ASSLDRGSELLQETQY
TRBV28	ASSPGQGAYEQY
TRBV3-1/TRBV3-2	ASSQDRDRGFLYTEAF
TRBV29-1	SVATDRPYGYT